The 13 T cell receptor beta chains presented below share a single source sample, sequenced in a study of T cell responses to AZD1222 COVID-19 vaccine. TCRdb keeps only in-frame clones here, not all; method: immunoSEQ multiplex PCR. The sample lists more than 120,000 clones, around 84% occurring once. The source material was peripheral blood, sampled 28 days after the second AZD1222 dose. These receptors all come from an adult who received the AZD1222 COVID-19 vaccine.

V and J are TRBV5-1 and TRBJ1-5, with 8 bases matching TRBD1. The CDR3 spans 14 residues. Germline trimming cut 4 bases from V and 4 bases from J; bases unmatched to any gene: 4. Germline CDR1 reads SGHRS; CDR2 reads YFSETQ. The CDR3 coding sequence is TGCGCCAGCAGCGAGGGGACAGGAAATCAGCCCCAGCATTTT. Its protein is CASSEGTGNQPQHF.

The J gene is TRBJ2-1, the V gene TRBV5-1, with 9 bases that match TRBD1. Trimming removed 7 bases from V and 5 bases from J; junction bases left unmatched: 7. The CDR3 extends over 14 amino acids. CDR1 is SGHRS and CDR2 is YFSETQ in the germline V gene. The CDR3 sequence: CASLRDRENNEQFF. In DNA, the CDR3 is TGCGCCAGCCTAAGGGACAGGGAAAACAATGAGCAGTTCTTC.

The genes are TRBV28 and TRBJ1-4, with D possibly matching TRBD1 (6 bases). This CDR3 has 15 amino acids. The ends were cut back, 3 bases at V and 7 bases at J, with 15 bases in the middle. Germline V gives CDR1 MDHEN, CDR2 SYDVKM. CDR3 region: CASSFLGARGEKLFF. CDR3 DNA sequence: TGTGCCAGCAGTTTCCTAGGGGCCAGGGGTGAAAAACTGTTTTTT.

The chain combines TRBV10-3 with TRBJ1-1, with 8 bases fitting TRBD1. With 8 bases clipped from V and 2 bases from J, the junction kept 1 base outside the gene matches. Germline CDR1 ENHRY, CDR2 SYGVKD. The CDR3 has 12 amino acids. CDR3 sequence reads: CAIGQGNTEAFF. The CDR3 coding sequence is TGTGCCATCGGACAGGGCAACACTGAAGCTTTCTTT.

The chain is built from TRBV27 and TRBJ2-3; D unresolved. The V gene lost 5 bases and the J gene lost 1 base, with 19 bases spanning the gap. From germline, CDR1 is MNHEY and CDR2 SMNVEV (reference sequence). This CDR3 comprises 17 residues. The CDR3 DNA is TGTGCCAGCAGTCCTATGTCTCGATCTTCGGGCACAGATACGCAGTATTTT. As protein: CASSPMSRSSGTDTQYF.

The chain links TRBV5-4 to TRBJ2-3, with 7 bases matching TRBD2. Germline V gene lookup returns CDR1 SGHNT and CDR2 YYREEE (reference sequence). This CDR3 is built from 11 residues. V shed 5 bases, J shed 6 bases, and the junction held 0 bases outside the gene matches. The CDR3 sequence is CASRGGDTQYF. CDR3 coding DNA: TGTGCCAGCAGGGGGGGGGATACGCAGTATTTT.

The genes are TRBV4-1 and TRBJ1-4; 9 bases map to TRBD1. V gave up 3 bases and J gave up 8 bases; unmatched junction bases: 10. Germline V CDR1 and CDR2: MGHRA, YSYEKL. The CDR3 is 16 amino acids. The CDR3 DNA reads as TGCGCCAGCAGCCAGAGAGGTGTTGGGACAGGGGAAAAACTGTTTTTT. Translated: CASSQRGVGTGEKLFF.

This clone ranks as medium-sized (0.01 to 0.1%). This sequence joins TRBV7-8 and TRBJ1-6, with a tentative D call TRBD1 (5 bases). The CDR3 spans 18 residues. V gave up 5 bases and J gave up 0 bases, with 17 bases separating them. Looked up from germline, CDR1 is SGHVS and CDR2 is FQNEAQ. The CDR3 coding sequence is TGTGCCAGCAGCGTGCCCCTGACAGCGAGCTCCTATAATTCACCCCTCCACTTT. Translation: CASSVPLTASSYNSPLHF.

V and J are TRBV28 and TRBJ1-2; D is uncertain. CDR3 length: 13 residues. Trimming pared 7 bases from V and 3 bases from J, leaving 12 bases between. Germline lookup yields CDR1 MDHEN and CDR2 SYDVKM. The CDR3 reads CASMIPGDYGYTF. The CDR3, as DNA: TGTGCCAGCATGATCCCTGGGGACTATGGCTACACCTTC.

The rearrangement uses TRBV6-5 and TRBJ2-1, with TRBD1 matching 8 bases. Looked up from germline, CDR1 is MNHEY and CDR2 is SVGAGI. The CDR3 has 15 amino acids. V lost 5 bases and J lost 5; bases outside the gene matches: 8. The CDR3 region has the DNA TGTGCCAGCAGTACGCCCGGGACAGGCAACAATGAGCAGTTCTTC. Protein sequence: CASSTPGTGNNEQFF.

This clone occurred once. The chain couples TRBV5-1 to TRBJ1-4, with 10 nucleotides matching TRBD1. With 0 bases clipped from V and 7 bases from J, the junction kept 9 bases outside the gene matches. From germline, CDR1 is SGHRS and CDR2 YFSETQ. The length of the CDR3 is 17 residues. The CDR3 spells CASSLVGTGAGGEKLFF. The DNA for the CDR3 is TGCGCCAGCAGCTTGGTTGGGACAGGGGCCGGCGGTGAAAAACTGTTTTTT.

J is TRBJ2-1 and V is TRBV7-9; TRBD2 aligns across 9 bases. The trim removed 5 bases at V and 4 bases at J, leaving 12 bases unmatched. The CDR3 is 17 amino acids. CDR1 and CDR2 from the germline V gene are SEHNR and FQNEAQ (reference sequence). CDR3 residues: CASSTSVLAGRYNEQFF. Written as DNA, the CDR3 is TGTGCCAGCAGCACGTCAGTACTAGCGGGTAGATACAATGAGCAGTTCTTC. Full variable domain (outside the CDR3, taken from reference TRBV7-9 and TRBJ2-1): DTGVSQNPRHKITKRGQNVTFRCDPISEHNRLYWYRQTLGQGPEFLTYFQNEAQLEKSRLLSDRFSAERPKGSFSTLEIQRTEQGDSAMYLCASSTSVLAGRYNEQFFGPGTRLTVL.

The chain couples TRBV6-5 to TRBJ2-5, with a weak D call TRBD1 (6 bases). This CDR3 is built from 14 residues. V was trimmed by 6 bases and J by 5 bases, leaving 16 bases between them. Germline CDR1 and CDR2: MNHEY and SVGAGI. The CDR3: CASSHEGGDETQYF. The CDR3 nucleotides read TGTGCCAGCAGCCACGAAGGGGGAGACGAGACCCAGTACTTC.